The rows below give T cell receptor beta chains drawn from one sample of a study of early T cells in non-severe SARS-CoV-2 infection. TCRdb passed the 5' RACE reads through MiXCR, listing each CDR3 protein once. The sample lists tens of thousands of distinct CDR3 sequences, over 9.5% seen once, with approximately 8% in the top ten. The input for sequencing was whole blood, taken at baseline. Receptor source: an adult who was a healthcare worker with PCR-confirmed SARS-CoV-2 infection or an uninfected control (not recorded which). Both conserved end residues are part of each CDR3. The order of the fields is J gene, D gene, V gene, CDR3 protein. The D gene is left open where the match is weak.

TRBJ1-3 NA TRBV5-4 CASSLDSGSGNTIYF
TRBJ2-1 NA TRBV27 CASSSLTGQKFF
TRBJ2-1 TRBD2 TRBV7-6 CASSRGGSHNEQFF
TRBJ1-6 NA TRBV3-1 CASSTPQGNSPLHF
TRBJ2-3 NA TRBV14 CASSQNSNTDTQYF
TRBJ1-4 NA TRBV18 CASSPTPGRGNEKLFF
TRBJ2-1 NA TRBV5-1 CASRQADPHYNEQFF
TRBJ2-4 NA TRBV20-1 CSASGSQSIQYF
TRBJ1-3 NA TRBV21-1 CASSQEGSPKPSGNTIYF
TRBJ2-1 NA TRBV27 CASSHPPPTYNEQFF
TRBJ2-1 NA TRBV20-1 CSATRDARRDEQFF
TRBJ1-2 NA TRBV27 CASSRGAIDYGYTF
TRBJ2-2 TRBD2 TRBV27 CASSFSAGATGELFF
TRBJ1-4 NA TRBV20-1 CSARDGGSEKLFF
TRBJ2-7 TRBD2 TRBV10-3 CAISSPRTSPYEQYF
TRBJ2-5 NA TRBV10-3 CAIRQGNQETQYF
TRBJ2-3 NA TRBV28 CASSLKSPDTQYF
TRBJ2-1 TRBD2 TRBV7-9 CARSAGGTGEQFF
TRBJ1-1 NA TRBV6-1 CASSEAQMTEAFF
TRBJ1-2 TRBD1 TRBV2 CASVRDRGQFGYTF
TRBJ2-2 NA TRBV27 CASSFNRVLPTGELFF
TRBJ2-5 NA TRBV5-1 CASSLELQETQYF
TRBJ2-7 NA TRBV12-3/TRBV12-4 CASSLWRGEQYF
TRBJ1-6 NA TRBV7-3 CASSLGVGNSPLHF
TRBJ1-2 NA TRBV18 CASSRLQGNYGYTF
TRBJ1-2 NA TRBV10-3 CAISESQGYGYTF
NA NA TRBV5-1 CASRETTDTQHF
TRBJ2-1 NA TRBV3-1 CASSQVGGFYEQFF
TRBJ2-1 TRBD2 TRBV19 CASSIGSPSGSNRAAIYNEQFF
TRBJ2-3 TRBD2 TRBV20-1 CSARDPWTSGSTDTQYF
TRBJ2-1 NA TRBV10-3 CATSSMSNEQFF
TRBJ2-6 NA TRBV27 CASRRLDTLSGANVLTF
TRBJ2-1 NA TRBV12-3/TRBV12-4 CASSFRGTYNEQFF
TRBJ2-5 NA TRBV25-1 CASSEFAGNGETQYF
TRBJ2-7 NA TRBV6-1 CASTRASYEQYF
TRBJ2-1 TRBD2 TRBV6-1 CASSGLAGGYWYNEQFF
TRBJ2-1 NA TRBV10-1 CATTRAAGNEQFF
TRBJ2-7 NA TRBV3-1 CASSQEVWGYEQYF
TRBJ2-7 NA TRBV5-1 CASSWGAGFTYEQYF
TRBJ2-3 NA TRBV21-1 CASSKVGEDTQYF
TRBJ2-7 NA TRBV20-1 CSASSDTGEQYF
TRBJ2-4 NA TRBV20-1 CSAPSDLAKNIQYF
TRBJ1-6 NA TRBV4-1 CASSQDGLGFGSYNSPLHF
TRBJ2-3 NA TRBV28 CASKFPSLSTDTQYF
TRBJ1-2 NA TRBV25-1 CASSEQGYGYTF
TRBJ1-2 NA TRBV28 CASIPSSLDGYTF
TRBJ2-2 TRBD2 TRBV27 CASSAGTSGRTVGELFF
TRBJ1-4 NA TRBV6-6 CASKQGVGNEKLFF